This TCR beta chain was found in a study of blood T cell repertoires in COVID-19 (dated by TCRdb to the early 2020s). Regarding the research as a whole: Samples covering the acute and convalescent phases of COVID-19 were provided by collaborators in the United States, Italy and Spain. The dataset comprised deeply sampled blood TCRbeta repertoires from subjects exposed to, actively infected with, or recovered from COVID-19. The prospective study material was composed of cDNA or gDNA derived from T cells, B-cell-depleted T cells, or PBMCs. The repertoires were released in a freely available public database intended as a resource for research on the immune response to SARS-CoV-2. The samples were drawn from the first 160 participants of the ongoing ImmuneRACE study and from roughly 1,300 subjects provided by 6 global collaborators. A de-identified subject ID, COVID-19 status, age in years and sex were almost always included in the sample metadata. Where available, HLA class I and class II types were obtained from metadata supplied by the sample provider rather than from assay-based typing.

The immunoSEQ Assay, a bias-controlled multiplex PCR, was used to amplify TCRbeta CDR3 regions from genomic DNA. Processing in the source paper ran as follows. The number of nucleated cells in each sample was estimated by amplification of reference gene primers within the assay. To quantify the absolute abundance of each unique TCRbeta CDR3 rearrangement, sequence reads were collapsed and filtered. For each sample, productive Simpson clonality was calculated by taking the square root of Simpson's diversity index across productive rearrangements. Drawn from immuneACCESS, this table holds only the in-frame rearrangements with V and J called that TCRdb kept. Clones are partly lost; checked studies trace under half to an unresolved V gene and leave the rest unexplained. V and J calls and clone size are given by that table; D and trimming were obtained from the DNA. The sample table shows hundreds of thousands of clones, and around 80% are seen once. Clones ranked in the top ten supply approximately 4.3% of the sample.

Summary of the overall study and its limitations: The amount of clinical and demographic metadata varied by source and participant and was provided uncurated.

For this clone: No antigen is known for it. A junction boundary mismatches the germline segment, possibly from a read error.

In the prospective study, participants were roughly 18 to 89 years old, resided in about 25 geographic areas of the United States, and were enrolled through a virtual design. In the prospective study, cohorts were assigned on the basis of participant-reported clinical history obtained from a screening survey and a study questionnaire. Each participant in the prospective study had whole blood, serum and a nasopharyngeal or oropharyngeal swab collected by mobile phlebotomists. Participants in the prospective study had the option to provide additional blood draws and questionnaires over a 2-month period. Prospective study blood samples were shipped either frozen or at room temperature before DNA extraction. The sample was PBMCs or T cells enriched from blood (not recorded which). This sequence originates from a man aged 30-40 years with acute COVID-19.

The CDR3 reads as follows: CASSSSSGSSYNEQFF. The DNA reads TGTGCCAGCAGCAGCTCTAGCGGGAGCTCCTACAATGAGCAGTTCTTC. The chain couples TRBV5-1 to TRBJ2-1, and TRBD2 aligns with 10 junction nucleotides. The germline V gene gives CDR1 as SGHRS and CDR2 as YFSETQ. The CDR3 measures 16 amino acids from cysteine to phenylalanine. Only the CDR3 DNA stays, 48 bases, in frame from base 1.